The 29 T cell receptor beta chains below were found in one sample sequenced in a study of blood T cell repertoires in COVID-19. Measured with immunoSEQ multiplex PCR; TCRdb has only the in-frame clones, and not every one. The table includes approximately 49,000 clones, around 68% detected once. The sequenced sample consisted of peripheral blood. All receptors derive from a woman in her 70s with acute or convalescent COVID-19.

The table lists this clone with a few counts. The gene calls are TRBV11-3 and TRBJ2-7; TRBD1 matches 11 bases. The ends lost 1 base at V and 6 bases at J; junction bases unmatched: 2. Germline V gene data show CDR1 as SGHNT and CDR2 as YENEEA. The CDR3 loop spans 14 amino acids. Written as DNA, the CDR3 is TGTGCCAGCAGCTTAGCAGGACAGGGGGCCGAGCAGTACTTC. This encodes CASSLAGQGAEQYF.

The chain carries TRBV10-3 and TRBJ2-1; 10 bases agree with TRBD1. The CDR3 covers 17 residues. Looked up from germline, CDR1 is ENHRY and CDR2 is SYGVKD. Trimming removed 5 bases from V and 0 bases from J; junction bases left unmatched: 7. The CDR3 loop is CAISRQGARGSYNEQFF. CDR3 DNA: TGTGCCATCAGTAGACAGGGGGCTAGGGGCTCCTACAATGAGCAGTTCTTC.

About this clone: Distinct nucleotide sequences in the sample also encode this CDR3. The V gene is TRBV28, the J gene TRBJ1-2, with D tentatively TRBD1 (5 bases). Germline lookup yields CDR1 MDHEN and CDR2 SYDVKM. The CDR3 spans 12 residues. Trimming removed 5 bases from V and 2 bases from J, with 6 bases in between. The CDR3 DNA reads as TGTGCCAGCAGTCGACAGAACTATGGCTACACCTTC. It specifies CASSRQNYGYTF.

This chain links TRBV2 with TRBJ2-2; 9 bases line up with TRBD1. This CDR3 is built from 16 residues. CDR1 is SNHLY and CDR2 is FYNNEI in the germline V gene. V shed 6 bases and J 6 bases; nucleotides not matched to a gene: 11. The CDR3 DNA is TGTGCCAGCAGAAGAGGGACAGGGAAGAAATCCGGGGAGCTGTTTTTT. As protein: CASRRGTGKKSGELFF. The full variable domain, with the rest looked up from reference TRBV2 and TRBJ2-2, is EPEVTQTPSHQVTQMGQEVILRCVPISNHLYFYWYRQILGQKVEFLVSFYNNEISEKSEIFDDQFSVERPDGSNFTLKIRSTKLEDSAMYFCASRRGTGKKSGELFFGEGSRLTVL.

This sequence joins TRBV6-5 and TRBJ1-2, with D possibly being TRBD1 (5 bases). The CDR3 consists of 16 residues. V was pared by 4 bases and J by 3 bases, with 18 bases between. CDR1 is MNHEY and CDR2 is SVGAGI in the germline V gene. In DNA, the CDR3 is TGTGCCAGCAGTTTACTCGGGAGGGGAGGCGACTATGGCTACACCTTC. Its translation is CASSLLGRGGDYGYTF.

The chain is built from TRBV27 and TRBJ2-1; 10 nucleotides agree with TRBD2. The junction had 12 bases not matched to a gene; V was cut back by 3 bases and J by 10 bases. CDR1 is MNHEY, CDR2 SMNVEV, per germline (reference sequence). The CDR3 consists of 16 residues. In nucleotides, the CDR3 is TGTGCCAGCAGTTTTCGTGGTGCTAGCGGGAGAGGGGAGCAGTTCTTC. It specifies CASSFRGASGRGEQFF.

This clone has a single count. The chain couples TRBV5-1 to TRBJ1-1, with unresolved D. In germline, CDR1 is SGHRS, CDR2 YFSETQ. V lost 6 bases and J 0 bases, leaving 12 bases between the germline ends. This CDR3 is built from 14 residues. The CDR3 DNA is TGCGCCAGCAAATTAGCCCCCGTGAACACTGAAGCTTTCTTT. This translates into CASKLAPVNTEAFF.

The rearrangement uses TRBV6-2 or TRBV6-3 and TRBJ1-5, with TRBD1 as a possible D gene (5 bases). Germline V lookup: CDR1 MNHEY, CDR2 SVGEGT. This CDR3 spans 15 amino acids. Trimming removed 2 bases from V and 2 bases from J, with 10 bases in between. CDR3 coding DNA: TGTGCCAGCAGTTACGGGACTTTTGGCAATCAGCCCCAGCATTTT. This sequence encodes CASSYGTFGNQPQHF.

The V and J genes are TRBV6-1 and TRBJ1-5, with 7 bases identical to TRBD1. Germline-derived CDR1 and CDR2 are MNHNS and SASEGT. The CDR3 is 16 residues long. V gave up 1 base and J gave up 4 bases; unmatched junction bases: 7. CDR3 region: CASSEGRGFYNQPQHF. The CDR3 DNA reads as TGTGCCAGCAGTGAAGGCAGGGGGTTTTATAATCAGCCCCAGCATTTT.

V is TRBV6-6 and J is TRBJ2-7; possible D gene TRBD1, 6 bases. The V end lost 4 bases, the J end lost 5 bases, and 12 bases lay between the germline ends. The CDR3 runs to 13 residues. Germline V lookup: CDR1 MNHNY, CDR2 SVGAGI (reference sequence). The CDR3 sequence: CASSSTGFNEQYF. The CDR3 DNA reads as TGTGCCAGCAGTTCCACAGGGTTTAACGAGCAGTACTTC.

The chain links TRBV4-3 to TRBJ2-1; the match to TRBD2 covers 12 bases. J lost 7 bases, V lost 4 bases, and 11 bases had no gene match. The CDR3 contains 17 residues. Germline V gene data show CDR1 as LGHNA and CDR2 as YSLEER. The CDR3 region has the DNA TGCGCCAGCAGCCTAGAGACCGGGACTAGCGGGCCAAATGAGCAGTTCTTC. Translated, it gives CASSLETGTSGPNEQFF.

The chain joins TRBV7-9 to TRBJ2-6, with D possibly matching TRBD1 (6 bases). Trimming removed 1 base at V and 0 bases at J, with 13 bases between. The CDR3 runs 18 residues. Germline lookup yields CDR1 SEHNR and CDR2 FQNEAQ (reference sequence). The DNA of the CDR3 is TGTGCCAGCAGCTTAGTCCCGGGACACCACTCTGGGGCCAACGTCCTGACTTTC. It yields the protein CASSLVPGHHSGANVLTF.

This clone was counted once. The rearrangement uses TRBV9 and TRBJ1-6, with 7 nucleotides matching TRBD1. Germline assignment: CDR1 SGDLS and CDR2 YYNGEE. Losses at the gene ends were 3 bases for V and 7 bases for J; bases not matched to a gene: 7. CDR3 length equals 15 residues. CDR3 in DNA: TGTGCCAGCAGCGCCGAGACAGGGCAAAATTCACCCCTCCACTTT. This gives the protein CASSAETGQNSPLHF.

The CDR3 spells CASSLRLAGAHNEQFF. CDR3 sequence (DNA): TGTGCCAGCAGCTTACGGCTAGCGGGAGCCCACAATGAGCAGTTCTTC. This chain uses TRBV7-9 with TRBJ2-1; the match to TRBD2 covers 10 bases. V shed 2 bases and J 5 bases; nucleotides not matched to a gene: 6. CDR3 size: 16 residues. Germline V gene data show CDR1 as SEHNR and CDR2 as FQNEAQ (reference sequence).

The chain links TRBV7-6 to TRBJ2-1; 8 bases line up with TRBD1. Germline CDR1 reads SGHVS; CDR2 reads FNYEAQ. The ends lost 5 bases at V and 1 base at J; junction bases unmatched: 16. This CDR3 comprises 19 residues. The CDR3 sequence is CASSPTFFKTGESYNEQFF. DNA for the CDR3: TGTGCCAGCAGCCCCACTTTTTTCAAGACAGGGGAATCCTACAATGAGCAGTTCTTC.

The chain carries TRBV7-9 and TRBJ1-4; 8 nucleotides agree with TRBD1. Trimming at V came to 6 bases and at J to 8 bases, leaving 5 bases not matched to a gene. CDR3 length: 13 residues. Germline V lookup: CDR1 SEHNR, CDR2 FQNEAQ (reference sequence). For the CDR3, the DNA is TGTGCCAGCAGTACTTGGGACAGGGAAAAACTGTTTTTT. Translated, it gives CASSTWDREKLFF.

This clone was seen a handful of times. The V call is TRBV3-1 (or the pseudogene TRBV3-2), the J call TRBJ1-2, with D uncertain. CDR1 and CDR2 from the germline V gene are LGHDT and YNNKEL (reference sequence). The CDR3 totals 16 residues. V was cut by 1 base and J by 3 bases, with 15 bases left in between. In nucleotides, the CDR3 is TGTGCCAGCAGCCAAGTGTACCCTCCCGCGGACTATGGCTACACCTTC. It is translated as CASSQVYPPADYGYTF.

The chain links TRBV18 to TRBJ2-4; 7 nucleotides line up with TRBD1. This CDR3 is 15 amino acids long. Per germline, CDR1 KGHSH and CDR2 LQKENI. Trimming at V came to 4 bases and at J to 4 bases, leaving 7 bases not matched to a gene. The CDR3 sequence is CASSRPGQPKNIQYF. DNA for the CDR3: TGTGCCAGCTCACGGCCGGGACAGCCTAAAAACATTCAGTACTTC. Full variable domain (remainder filled in from reference TRBV18 and TRBJ2-4): NAGVMQNPRHLVRRRGQEARLRCSPMKGHSHVYWYRQLPEEGLKFMVYLQKENIIDESGMPKERFSAEFPKEGPSILRIQQVVRGDSAAYFCASSRPGQPKNIQYFGAGTRLSVL.

The V and J genes are TRBV19 and TRBJ1-1; D may be TRBD1 (6 bases). V lost 6 bases, J lost 4 bases, and 12 bases lay in between. The CDR3 has 13 residues. Germline CDR1 and CDR2: LNHDA and SQIVND (reference sequence). Here the CDR3 reads CASSVTGFTEAFF. CDR3 bases: TGTGCCAGTAGCGTTACAGGGTTCACTGAAGCTTTCTTT.

This clone came up a few times. The CDR3 coding sequence is TGTGCCAGCAGCTCGGGACAGGGGTCGGATCAGCCCCAGCATTTT. Translating it yields CASSSGQGSDQPQHF. The chain combines TRBV9 with TRBJ1-5; 10 bases fit TRBD1. From germline, CDR1 is SGDLS and CDR2 YYNGEE. The CDR3 is 15 residues long. V lost 4 bases and J lost 5; bases outside the gene matches: 6.

A few counts support this clone. This chain links TRBV11-2 with TRBJ2-6; D possibly corresponds to TRBD1 (6 bases). The germline CDR1 and CDR2 sequences are SGHAT and FQNNGV. Trimming cost V 5 bases and J 9 bases, with 17 bases left between them. The CDR3 length is 15 residues. The CDR3 nucleotides are TGTGCCAGCAGCCCTCGGACAGCCCAATTCAACGTCCTGACTTTC. Protein: CASSPRTAQFNVLTF.

The gene calls are TRBV11-2 and TRBJ2-3, with 7 bases identical to TRBD1. Germline V gives CDR1 SGHAT, CDR2 FQNNGV. This CDR3 has 12 amino acids. The ends lost 11 bases at V and 4 bases at J; junction bases unmatched: 6. The CDR3 loop is CACGQGADTQYF. CDR3 sequence (DNA): TGTGCCTGTGGGCAGGGGGCAGATACGCAGTATTTT.

The V and J genes are TRBV28 and TRBJ1-2, with 7 bases that match TRBD1. The CDR3 loop spans 16 amino acids. CDR1 is MDHEN, CDR2 SYDVKM, per germline. The J segment lost 0 bases and the V segment lost 6 bases, leaving 10 bases of the junction unmatched. CDR3 DNA: TGTGCCAGCAGGAAACCCCGGGACAGCCCTAACTATGGCTACACCTTC. It translates to CASRKPRDSPNYGYTF.

The genes are TRBV6-7 and TRBJ1-5; D remains unclear. TRBV6-7 is assigned to the ORF class and has an uncertain function. The V gene lost 11 bases and the J gene lost 0 bases, with 14 bases spanning the gap. This CDR3 is 14 amino acids long. The CDR3 is CARQLLYSNQPQHF. The CDR3 bases are TGTGCCCGACAACTCCTCTATAGCAATCAGCCCCAGCATTTT.

The V and J genes are TRBV18 and TRBJ2-3; TRBD2 matches at 7 bases. This CDR3 comprises 17 residues. Germline V gives CDR1 KGHSH, CDR2 LQKENI. Losses at the gene ends were 2 bases for V and 0 bases for J; bases not matched to a gene: 8. The CDR3 DNA is TGTGCCAGCTCACCAAGATGGCTAGCGGAAAGCACAGATACGCAGTATTTT. Translated: CASSPRWLAESTDTQYF.

The chain carries TRBV25-1 and TRBJ2-1; 11 positions agree with TRBD1. CDR1 MGHDK and CDR2 SYGVNS come from the germline V gene. V trimming: 8 bases; J trimming: 7 bases; junction bases outside the gene matches: 13. The CDR3 contains 16 residues. In DNA form, the CDR3 reads TGTGCCAGCGAGAGAATGGGGACAGGGGGACGGAATGAGCAGTTCTTC. Protein: CASERMGTGGRNEQFF.

This chain joins TRBV28 and TRBJ2-3; D is unresolved. Germline CDR1 reads MDHEN; CDR2 reads SYDVKM. This CDR3 has 13 residues. V was cut by 5 bases and J by 3 bases, with 9 bases left in between. The CDR3 bases are TGTGCCAGCAGTCTAAAAATGACAGATACGCAGTATTTT. Amino acids: CASSLKMTDTQYF.

The J gene is TRBJ2-2, the V gene TRBV5-1; the D is unclear. The germline gives CDR1 SGHRS, CDR2 YFSETQ. Trimming pared 0 bases from V and 6 bases from J, leaving 15 bases between. The CDR3 totals 16 residues. The CDR3 sequence is CASSLAIGYSSGELFF. Here the CDR3 DNA reads TGCGCCAGCAGCTTGGCTATCGGGTATAGTTCCGGGGAGCTGTTTTTT.

This clone has a single count. The chain joins TRBV10-3 to TRBJ1-1, with 8 bases that match TRBD1. The CDR3 length is 14 residues. With 3 bases clipped from V and 10 bases from J, the junction kept 10 bases outside the gene matches. Germline V gene data show CDR1 as ENHRY and CDR2 as SYGVKD. CDR3 protein: CAISELNDRGVAFF. Here the CDR3 DNA reads TGTGCCATCAGTGAATTAAACGACAGGGGTGTAGCTTTCTTT.